This is a list of T cell receptor beta chains from one sample in a study of shared clonotypes between healthy human individuals. Assay used: immunoSEQ multiplex PCR; TCRdb lists only in-frame clones, some missing. The repertoire has about 650,000 clones, nearly 97% of them found once; the top ten carry 0.11%. Sequencing was performed on naive CD8+ T cells sorted from blood. The receptors were gathered from a young woman in good health. CDR3s include the opening cysteine and the closing phenylalanine or tryptophan. A D gene is named only where the DNA matches it firmly. Clone size is stated in some rows and not others, as once, few, many or a class when expanded.

V gene,J gene,D gene,clone size,CDR3 DNA,CDR3 protein
TRBV10-2,TRBJ2-2,TRBD1,.,TGCGCCAGCACTACCGGGACAGGGGGATTGAACACCGGGGAGCTGTTTTTT,CASTTGTGGLNTGELFF
TRBV6-5,TRBJ1-2,TRBD1,.,TGTGCCAGCAGGGACAGGGGCGTCAACTATGGCTACACCTTC,CASRDRGVNYGYTF
TRBV27,TRBJ1-6,.,once,TGTGCCAGCTGGGGAGGAACCCTCCACTTT,CASWGGTLHF
TRBV14,TRBJ2-3,TRBD2,once,TGTGCCAGCAGCCGGAATAGCGGGTCTAGCACAGATACGCAGTATTTT,CASSRNSGSSTDTQYF
TRBV9,TRBJ1-3,.,.,TGTGCCAGCAGCGCAGGAGGAACTGGAAACACCATATATTTT,CASSAGGTGNTIYF
TRBV7-9,TRBJ2-1,TRBD2,once,TGTGCCAGCAGCTTAGGACAGGGTATTGTAACTAGCGGGAGTAATGAGCAGTTCTTC,CASSLGQGIVTSGSNEQFF
TRBV7-9,TRBJ1-5,TRBD1,few,TGTGCCAGCAGCCAACAGGGGGCAGGCAATCAGCCCCAGCATTTT,CASSQQGAGNQPQHF
TRBV7-9,TRBJ2-7,TRBD1,.,TGTGCCAGCTCGATGTCCACAGGGGTCTCCTACGAGCAGTACTTC,CASSMSTGVSYEQYF
TRBV10-2,TRBJ2-1,.,.,TGCGCCGGCGGGGCCGGCGGTTACAATGAGCAGTTCTTC,CAGGAGGYNEQFF
TRBV7-6,TRBJ2-5,.,.,TGTGCCAGCAGCTGGATGGGTCAGGGATTAAGGGAGACCCAGTACTTC,CASSWMGQGLRETQYF
TRBV27,TRBJ2-5,.,once,TGTGCCAGCAGTTTAGTGAGGGTCGGAGAGACCCAGTACTTC,CASSLVRVGETQYF
TRBV5-4,TRBJ2-7,TRBD2,.,TGTGCCAGCAGCCCTACCCGACTAGCGGGAGGGAGCTCCTACGAGCAGTACTTC,CASSPTRLAGGSSYEQYF
TRBV7-2,TRBJ2-7,TRBD1,.,TGTGCCAGCAGCTTAGGGACAGGGGCCATCTACGAGCAGTACTTC,CASSLGTGAIYEQYF